A single sample gave rise to the 30 T cell receptor beta chains below, sequenced in a study of cytomegalovirus exposure and HLA in healthy donors (dated by TCRdb to 2016 to 2017). Library preparation used the immunoSEQ multiplex PCR assay. For the multiplex PCR, a mixture combining 60 forward primers for TCR Vbeta segments and 13 reverse primers for TCR Jbeta segments was used. TCRdb retrieved this table from immuneACCESS and kept in-frame rearrangements only. Not all clones are present; in checked studies, unresolved V genes account for under half, and no reason is known for the remainder. This sample lists roughly 100,000 clones; 78% were detected once. The ten largest clones represent about 0.71% of the sample. The source material was PBMCs. These receptors all stem from a woman aged 55-69 years in good health and CMV-seronegative.

The rearrangement joins TRBV28 to TRBJ1-5, with 9 positions matching TRBD1. From germline, CDR1 is MDHEN and CDR2 SYDVKM. This CDR3 has 15 residues. Losses at the gene ends were 0 bases for V and 6 bases for J; bases not matched to a gene: 3. The CDR3 is CASSLWDRGRQPQHF. The CDR3, as DNA: TGTGCCAGCAGTTTATGGGACAGGGGTCGTCAGCCCCAGCATTTT.

The chain carries TRBV5-6 and TRBJ1-6; 10 bases agree with TRBD1. Germline trimming cut 0 bases from V and 0 bases from J; bases unmatched to any gene: 3. This CDR3 is 18 amino acids long. Germline V gene sequence: CDR1 SGHDT, CDR2 YYEEEE. CDR3 protein: CASSLEDRGSSYNSPLHF. Written as DNA, the CDR3 is TGTGCCAGCAGCTTGGAGGACAGGGGGAGCTCCTATAATTCACCCCTCCACTTT.

This rearrangement joins TRBV7-2 to TRBJ2-7; possibly TRBD1 for D (6 bases). The V end lost 6 bases, the J end lost 0 bases, and 9 bases lay between the germline ends. Germline CDR1 reads SGHTA; CDR2 reads FQGNSA. This CDR3 contains 13 residues. Here the CDR3 reads CASRPGHSYEQYF. The CDR3 nucleotides are TGTGCCAGCAGGCCGGGACACTCCTACGAGCAGTACTTC.

The CDR3 spells CASTQTGLAYTGELFF. As DNA, the CDR3 is TGTGCCAGCACCCAAACGGGACTAGCGTACACCGGGGAGCTGTTTTTT. This chain links TRBV27 with TRBJ2-2; 10 bases are a match to TRBD2. V was clipped by 7 bases and J by 3 bases; unmatched bases: 8. The CDR3 sequence is 16 residues long. Germline CDR1 is MNHEY and CDR2 is SMNVEV (reference sequence).

This clone has more than one count but fewer than ten. The genes are TRBV9 and TRBJ1-4; no firm D call. Germline values: CDR1 SGDLS, CDR2 YYNGEE. V was cut by 0 bases and J by 5 bases, with 8 bases left in between. The CDR3 is 14 amino acids. The CDR3 nucleotides are TGTGCCAGCAGCGTAGGAGGAGAAAATGAAAAACTGTTTTTT. It translates to CASSVGGENEKLFF.

V gene TRBV28 combines with J gene TRBJ1-5; a weak D match, TRBD1 (5 bases). The V gene lost 7 bases and the J gene lost 3 bases, with 13 bases spanning the gap. The germline V gene encodes CDR1 MDHEN and CDR2 SYDVKM. CDR3 length: 14 amino acids. CDR3 loop: CASIPGATNQPQHF. CDR3 in DNA: TGTGCCAGCATCCCTGGGGCCACCAATCAGCCCCAGCATTTT. Drawing the rest from reference TRBV28 and TRBJ1-5, the complete variable domain is DVKVTQSSRYLVKRTGEKVFLECVQDMDHENMFWYRQDPGLGLRLIYFSYDVKMKEKGDIPEGYSVSREKKERFSLILESASTNQTSMYLCASIPGATNQPQHFGDGTRLSIL.

The chain uses TRBV15 and TRBJ2-7, with D unresolved. The germline V gene encodes CDR1 LNHNV and CDR2 YYDKDF (reference sequence). The V end lost 4 bases, the J end lost 1 base, and 8 bases lay between the germline ends. The CDR3 extends over 13 amino acids. CDR3 region: CATSKHPSYEQYF. DNA for the CDR3: TGTGCCACCAGCAAACACCCGTCCTACGAGCAGTACTTC.

The chain combines TRBV9 with TRBJ2-3; 8 bases align to TRBD2. The CDR3 is 15 amino acids. The ends lost 1 base at V and 2 bases at J; junction bases unmatched: 3. CDR1 and CDR2 from the germline V gene are SGDLS and YYNGEE. The CDR3 protein is CASSVSGGATDTQYF. In DNA form, the CDR3 reads TGTGCCAGCAGCGTAAGCGGGGGTGCCACAGATACGCAGTATTTT.

The chain has TRBV28 and TRBJ1-2; D is ambiguous. This CDR3 contains 13 residues. Trimming pared 3 bases from V and 4 bases from J, leaving 9 bases between. The germline V gene has CDR1 MDHEN and CDR2 SYDVKM. The CDR3 here is CASSFKIGYGYTF. The DNA for the CDR3 is TGTGCCAGCAGTTTTAAAATCGGCTATGGCTACACCTTC.

V usage is TRBV15 and J usage is TRBJ2-5; D remains unclear. The CDR3 loop spans 12 amino acids. Germline V CDR1 and CDR2: LNHNV, YYDKDF (reference sequence). V was pared by 5 bases and J by 1 base, with 5 bases between. The CDR3 loop is CATSPSQETQYF. The CDR3 DNA reads TGTGCCACCAGCCCCAGCCAAGAGACCCAGTACTTC. Supplemented by reference TRBV15 and TRBJ2-5, the full variable domain reads DAMVIQNPRYQVTQFGKPVTLSCSQTLNHNVMYWYQQKSSQAPKLLFHYYDKDFNNEADTPDNFQSRRPNTSFCFLDIRSPGLGDTAMYLCATSPSQETQYFGPGTRLLVL.

The rearrangement joins TRBV30 to TRBJ2-1, with no clear D. This CDR3 has 11 amino acids. V lost 1 base to trimming and J lost 16 bases, with 14 bases between them. Germline loops: CDR1 GTSNPN, CDR2 SVGIG (reference sequence). CDR3: CAWSAGSSAFF. The CDR3 DNA reads as TGTGCCTGGAGTGCCGGGTCCTCAGCCTTCTTC.

The chain has TRBV4-3 and TRBJ1-4, with D uncertain. The V gene's germline CDR1 is LGHNA and CDR2 YSLEER. Deletions cut 1 base from V and 6 bases from J, with 15 bases between. CDR3 size: 16 residues. Here the CDR3 reads CASSQAGGVGYEKLFF. Here the CDR3 DNA reads TGCGCCAGCAGCCAAGCTGGCGGGGTTGGATATGAAAAACTGTTTTTT.

The chain carries TRBV6-6 and TRBJ2-3; a possible D gene is TRBD1 (6 bases). CDR1 is MNHNY, CDR2 SVGAGI, per germline (reference sequence). This CDR3 contains 14 residues. Trimming shortened V by 7 bases and J by 2 bases, and 13 bases separated the two germline ends. Written as DNA, the CDR3 is TGTGCCAGCAACCTCGGGACAATCACAGATACGCAGTATTTT. Protein: CASNLGTITDTQYF.

The chain recombines TRBV9 with TRBJ2-7, with 9 positions matching TRBD2. The V gene's germline CDR1 is SGDLS and CDR2 YYNGEE. The ends lost 2 bases at V and 4 bases at J; junction bases unmatched: 7. This CDR3 has 15 amino acids. The CDR3 coding sequence is TGTGCCAGCAGCGTTACGGGACTAGCAGGATACGAGCAGTACTTC. This sequence encodes CASSVTGLAGYEQYF.

The gene calls are TRBV29-1 and TRBJ2-7, with 8 bases matching TRBD1. Trimming took 6 bases from V and 0 from J; bases not matched to a gene: 10. The CDR3 covers 15 residues. From germline, CDR1 is SQVTM and CDR2 ANQGSEA. CDR3 sequence (DNA): TGCAGCGTCCGGACAGGGCGAGGAGGCTCCTACGAGCAGTACTTC. It codes for CSVRTGRGGSYEQYF.

The rearrangement uses TRBV7-9 and TRBJ2-5; 7 bases are a match to TRBD1. This CDR3 comprises 16 residues. V trimming: 0 bases; J trimming: 2 bases; junction bases outside the gene matches: 6. The germline V gene has CDR1 SEHNR and CDR2 FQNEAQ (reference sequence). The CDR3 here is CASSLADRLTQETQYF. DNA of the CDR3: TGTGCCAGCAGCTTAGCGGACAGGCTAACACAAGAGACCCAGTACTTC.

The chain combines TRBV10-3 with TRBJ2-2, with 12 bases fitting TRBD2. The CDR3 is 19 residues long. Germline trimming cut 4 bases from V and 5 bases from J; bases unmatched to any gene: 14. Germline loops: CDR1 ENHRY, CDR2 SYGVKD. The CDR3 reads CAISATATSGSEWTGELFF. In DNA, the CDR3 is TGTGCCATCAGTGCTACCGCGACTAGCGGGAGCGAATGGACCGGGGAGCTGTTTTTT.

The chain uses TRBV6-5 and TRBJ2-1, with 8 bases matching TRBD2. Unmatched junction bases numbered 10, after V lost 5 bases and J lost 7 bases. The CDR3 contains 15 residues. Per germline, CDR1 MNHEY and CDR2 SVGAGI. DNA of the CDR3: TGTGCCAGCAGTCAACTTCGACTAGCGTTGAATGAGCAGTTCTTC. As protein: CASSQLRLALNEQFF.

The V gene is TRBV2, the J gene TRBJ1-4, with D possibly TRBD1 on 6 matching bases. CDR1 is SNHLY and CDR2 is FYNNEI in the germline V gene. The CDR3 length is 16 residues. V gave up 6 bases and J gave up 0 bases, with 14 bases separating them. Written as DNA, the CDR3 is TGTGCCAGCAGCCGAATCTCAGGGGCAACTAATGAAAAACTGTTTTTT. The encoded protein is CASSRISGATNEKLFF.

The CDR3 loop reads CASSYGTGSTDTQYF. The CDR3 DNA reads as TGTGCCAGCAGTTACGGGACAGGGAGCACAGATACGCAGTATTTT. The J gene is TRBJ2-3, the V gene TRBV6-5; 9 bases align to TRBD1. J lost 0 bases, V lost 2 bases, and 0 bases had no gene match. The germline CDR1 and CDR2 sequences are MNHEY and SVGAGI. The CDR3 contains 15 residues.

The chain employs TRBV29-1 and TRBJ1-1; TRBD1 aligns across 7 bases. CDR3 size: 12 residues. With V trimmed by 7 bases and J by 7 bases, 9 bases remained unmatched. CDR1 and CDR2 (germline): SQVTM, ANQGSEA. The DNA of the CDR3 is TGCAGCGCCCCCGGGACAGACTATGAAGCTTTCTTT. Translation: CSAPGTDYEAFF.

The table lists this clone with a few counts. At one end, the junction sequence differs from germline, possibly due to a read error. The CDR3 DNA sequence: TGTTCCAGCAGCTTAGCGGGGCCAGTCTATGGCTACACCTTC. This encodes CSSSLAGPVYGYTF. The gene calls are TRBV7-9 and TRBJ1-2; the D gene is possibly TRBD1 (5 bases). The length of the CDR3 is 14 residues. In germline, CDR1 is SEHNR, CDR2 FQNEAQ (reference sequence).

The CDR3 DNA sequence: TGTGCCAGCCGGATCGGACACCCCTACGAGCAGTACTTC. As protein: CASRIGHPYEQYF. This sequence joins TRBV6-1 and TRBJ2-7, with a tentative D call TRBD1 (5 bases). The V end was cut by 8 bases, the J end by 2 bases, with 13 bases between. The germline gives CDR1 MNHNS, CDR2 SASEGT. This CDR3 has 13 amino acids.

This clone was detected only a few times. The chain recombines TRBV18 with TRBJ2-3, with a weak D call TRBD2 (6 bases). V was clipped by 3 bases and J by 5 bases, with 12 bases between them. This CDR3 region has 14 residues. CDR1 and CDR2 from the germline V gene are KGHSH and LQKENI. CDR3 amino acids: CASSPSLGGDTQYF. DNA of the CDR3: TGTGCCAGCTCACCGTCCCTCGGGGGAGATACGCAGTATTTT.

V is TRBV6-5 and J is TRBJ2-1; 7 bases line up with TRBD1. The germline V gene encodes CDR1 MNHEY and CDR2 SVGAGI. The CDR3 is 11 residues long. Trimming at V came to 4 bases and at J to 12 bases, leaving 3 bases not matched to a gene. In DNA, the CDR3 is TGTGCCAGCAGTTGGGGACAGCGGCAGTTCTTC. Translation: CASSWGQRQFF.

The J gene is TRBJ1-6, the V gene TRBV25-1; TRBD1 is a possible D gene (5 bases). The CDR3 totals 16 residues. The germline V gene encodes CDR1 MGHDK and CDR2 SYGVNS. V lost 4 bases and J lost 0, with 10 bases in between. CDR3 sequence: CASSGQGSSYNSPLHF. DNA for the CDR3: TGTGCCAGCAGTGGGCAGGGAAGCTCCTATAATTCACCCCTCCACTTT.

CDR3 DNA: TGTGCCAGCAGTTCCCACCCGACTAGCTACGAGCAGTACTTC. It codes for CASSSHPTSYEQYF. The rearrangement joins TRBV28 to TRBJ2-7, with D maybe TRBD2 (6 bases). The V end was cut by 4 bases, the J end by 3 bases, with 13 bases between. The CDR3 sequence is 14 residues long. CDR1 MDHEN and CDR2 SYDVKM come from the germline V gene.

This clone showed up just a few times. The V gene is TRBV2, the J gene TRBJ1-3, with a weak D call TRBD1 (6 bases). The CDR3 length is 14 residues. V gave up 6 bases and J gave up 2 bases, with 11 bases separating them. Per the germline V gene, CDR1 is SNHLY and CDR2 is FYNNEI. In nucleotides, the CDR3 is TGTGCCAGCAGGGCAGGGGTTCCTGGAAACACCATATATTTT. As protein: CASRAGVPGNTIYF.

This rearrangement joins TRBV6-5 to TRBJ1-5; a weak D match, TRBD1 (5 bases). CDR1 and CDR2 (germline): MNHEY, SVGAGI. Trimming removed 9 bases from V and 7 bases from J, with 13 bases in between. The CDR3 is 12 residues long. This chain's CDR3 is CASSRVNQPQHF. CDR3 nucleotides: TGTGCCAGTAGCAGGGTGAACCAGCCCCAGCATTTT.

The table lists this clone with a few counts. The V and J genes are TRBV27 and TRBJ2-5; TRBD1 matches at 9 bases. The CDR3 totals 15 residues. The germline V gene has CDR1 MNHEY and CDR2 SMNVEV (reference sequence). Trimming took 5 bases from V and 5 from J; bases not matched to a gene: 9. CDR3 residues: CASSPGTGITETQYF. Here the CDR3 DNA reads TGTGCCAGCAGTCCAGGGACAGGGATAACGGAGACCCAGTACTTC.